These 19 T cell receptor beta chains came from one sample sequenced in a study of blood T cell repertoires in COVID-19. The protocol was immunoSEQ multiplex PCR, while the TCRdb copy is restricted to in-frame clones and leaves out a portion. The sample records about 170,000 clones, about 83% being singletons. Sequenced input: peripheral blood. Every receptor here comes from a man aged 40-55 years who had recovered from COVID-19.

This chain joins TRBV4-1 and TRBJ2-7; 10 nucleotides line up with TRBD2. The germline V gene encodes CDR1 MGHRA and CDR2 YSYEKL. With 6 bases clipped from V and 3 bases from J, the junction kept 2 bases outside the gene matches. The CDR3 contains 13 residues. CDR3: CASRPSGSYEQYF. CDR3 coding DNA: TGCGCCAGCAGGCCTAGCGGGAGCTACGAGCAGTACTTC.

This rearrangement joins TRBV19 to TRBJ1-2, with D possibly matching TRBD1 (6 bases). Germline CDR1 and CDR2: LNHDA and SQIVND (reference sequence). V was cut by 6 bases and J by 1 base, with 9 bases left in between. The CDR3 totals 13 residues. In nucleotides, the CDR3 is TGTGCCAGTAGACCGGGACATAACTATGGCTACACCTTC. Encoded protein: CASRPGHNYGYTF.

The CDR3 DNA reads TGCGCCAGCAGCCGGCGGGCGGGGACAGGGAACACTGAAGCTTTCTTT. Encoded protein: CASSRRAGTGNTEAFF. The chain links TRBV4-3 to TRBJ1-1, with 8 nucleotides matching TRBD1. This CDR3 region has 16 residues. After removal of 4 bases from V and 1 base from J, the junction contained 8 bases not matched to a gene. Germline V CDR1 and CDR2: LGHNA, YSLEER.

J is TRBJ2-2 and V is TRBV11-3; D ambiguous. The CDR3 covers 16 residues. CDR1 is SGHNT and CDR2 is YENEEA in the germline V gene. Trimming removed 3 bases from V and 4 bases from J, with 15 bases in between. In nucleotides, the CDR3 is TGTGCCAGCAGCTTCACCGGGTCCCTGCCCACCGGGGAGCTGTTTTTT. Translated: CASSFTGSLPTGELFF.

J is TRBJ1-1 and V is TRBV27; no clear D gene. Germline CDR1 is MNHEY and CDR2 is SMNVEV (reference sequence). V dropped 5 bases and J dropped 4 bases, with 11 bases sitting between them. The CDR3 loop spans 13 amino acids. The chain's CDR3 is CASSRRWPTEAFF. The CDR3 bases are TGTGCCAGCAGTCGCAGATGGCCCACTGAAGCTTTCTTT.

This clone was seen more than once but under ten times. CDR3 loop: CASSYYGELFF. CDR3 nucleotide sequence: TGTGCCAGCAGTTATTACGGGGAGCTGTTTTTT. The V and J genes are TRBV27 and TRBJ2-2, with D uncertain. This CDR3 region has 11 residues. The V end was cut by 4 bases, the J end by 7 bases, with 4 bases between. Germline values: CDR1 MNHEY, CDR2 SMNVEV (reference sequence).

The V and J genes are TRBV6-2 or TRBV6-3 and TRBJ2-2, with TRBD2 matching 7 bases. Germline CDR1 and CDR2: MNHEY and SVGEGT. V shed 1 base, J shed 1 base, and the junction held 3 bases outside the gene matches. This CDR3 contains 16 residues. This chain's CDR3 is CASSYWPSGNTGELFF. CDR3 DNA: TGTGCCAGCAGTTACTGGCCTAGCGGGAACACCGGGGAGCTGTTTTTT.

This chain connects TRBV4-2 to TRBJ2-7; 8 bases are shared with TRBD1. Germline V gene sequence: CDR1 LGHNA, CDR2 YNFKEQ. The ends lost 4 bases at V and 2 bases at J; junction bases unmatched: 7. The CDR3 covers 15 residues. The CDR3, as DNA: TGTGCCAGCAGCCTCGGACAGGGTTCGGCCTACGAGCAGTACTTC. This encodes CASSLGQGSAYEQYF.

The chain combines TRBV7-2 with TRBJ2-5; 10 nucleotides align to TRBD2. CDR1 and CDR2 from the germline V gene are SGHTA and FQGNSA. CDR3 length equals 16 residues. The junction had 7 bases not matched to a gene; V was cut back by 1 base and J by 5 bases. CDR3 loop: CASSLGSGGAGETQYF. For the CDR3, the DNA is TGTGCCAGCAGCTTAGGAAGCGGGGGGGCCGGGGAGACCCAGTACTTC.

The chain uses TRBV5-4 and TRBJ2-7, with 7 bases identical to TRBD1. Germline values: CDR1 SGHNT, CDR2 YYREEE (reference sequence). The CDR3 contains 16 residues. V was clipped by 0 bases and J by 0 bases; unmatched bases: 6. In DNA, the CDR3 is TGTGCCAGCAGCTTGGGGGGGACAGCCTTCTCCTACGAGCAGTACTTC. Amino acid sequence: CASSLGGTAFSYEQYF.

CDR3 protein: CAISDLAGDQETQYF. As DNA, the CDR3 is TGTGCCATCAGTGACTTAGCGGGAGACCAAGAGACCCAGTACTTC. The chain carries TRBV10-3 and TRBJ2-5; 9 bases are shared with TRBD2. After removal of 3 bases from V and 0 bases from J, the junction contained 2 bases not matched to a gene. The length of the CDR3 is 15 residues. Germline lookup yields CDR1 ENHRY and CDR2 SYGVKD.

The chain links TRBV9 to TRBJ1-2, with 10 positions matching TRBD1. Unmatched junction bases numbered 9, after V lost 0 bases and J lost 4 bases. The CDR3 spans 17 residues. Germline V lookup: CDR1 SGDLS, CDR2 YYNGEE. Here the CDR3 reads CASSVGTGGFPSYGYTF. DNA for the CDR3: TGTGCCAGCAGCGTAGGGACAGGGGGATTTCCCTCCTATGGCTACACCTTC. The full variable domain, with the rest looked up from reference TRBV9 and TRBJ1-2, is DSGVTQTPKHLITATGQRVTLRCSPRSGDLSVYWYQQSLDQGLQFLIQYYNGEERAKGNILERFSAQQFPDLHSELNLSSLELGDSALYFCASSVGTGGFPSYGYTFGSGTRLTVV.

The chain couples TRBV6-4 to TRBJ2-1; weak D call: TRBD1 (5 bases). The CDR3 runs to 13 residues. Deletions cut 2 bases from V and 9 bases from J, with 11 bases between. Germline loops: CDR1 MRHNA, CDR2 SNTAGT. CDR3 DNA sequence: TGTGCCAGCAGTGACCGCCGGCAGGGTGAGCAGTTCTTC. The encoded protein is CASSDRRQGEQFF.

The V gene is TRBV7-3, the J gene TRBJ2-3; TRBD1 aligns across 11 bases. The CDR3 runs to 16 residues. V was pared by 2 bases and J by 4 bases, with 5 bases of the junction left unmatched. Germline CDR1 is SGHTA and CDR2 is FQGTGA. The chain's CDR3 is CASSLAGTGGPDTQYF. The CDR3 DNA sequence: TGTGCCAGCAGCTTAGCCGGGACAGGGGGTCCAGATACGCAGTATTTT.

The chain uses TRBV6-4 and TRBJ1-4; 7 positions match TRBD1. This CDR3 comprises 15 residues. Germline V gives CDR1 MRHNA, CDR2 SNTAGT. The J segment lost 8 bases and the V segment lost 4 bases, leaving 10 bases of the junction unmatched. CDR3 in amino acids: CASSASGTATEKLFF. CDR3 sequence (DNA): TGTGCCAGCAGTGCCAGTGGGACAGCGACGGAAAAACTGTTTTTT.

The chain has TRBV5-4 and TRBJ2-7, with TRBD1 matching over 9 bases. CDR1 and CDR2 from the germline V gene are SGHNT and YYREEE (reference sequence). The trim removed 4 bases at V and 4 bases at J, leaving 6 bases unmatched. There are 14 residues in the CDR3. CDR3 sequence reads: CASSPGQGRYEQYF. The CDR3 DNA follows: TGTGCCAGCAGCCCGGGACAGGGACGGTACGAGCAGTACTTC.

This rearrangement joins TRBV14 to TRBJ2-1; 7 bases map to TRBD1. The CDR3 contains 15 residues. The germline V gene has CDR1 SGHDN and CDR2 FVKESK. Unmatched junction bases numbered 10, after V lost 1 base and J lost 10 bases. The CDR3 region has the DNA TGTGCCAGCAGCCAAGTTCTAAACAGGGGCGGCGAGCAGTTCTTC. This gives the protein CASSQVLNRGGEQFF.

CDR3 in amino acids: CASSSWTDHSNQPQHF. Here the CDR3 DNA reads TGTGCCAGCAGTTCCTGGACAGACCATAGCAATCAGCCCCAGCATTTT. The chain recombines TRBV27 with TRBJ1-5; possible D gene TRBD1, 6 bases. The V end lost 4 bases, the J end lost 0 bases, and 13 bases lay between the germline ends. The CDR3 has 16 amino acids. Germline V lookup: CDR1 MNHEY, CDR2 SMNVEV (reference sequence).

The V gene is TRBV4-1, the J gene TRBJ2-1, with a weak D call TRBD2 (7 bases). This CDR3 comprises 17 residues. Per the germline V gene, CDR1 is MGHRA and CDR2 is YSYEKL. Trimming removed 2 bases from V and 6 bases from J, with 20 bases in between. The CDR3 loop is CASSQPGGSRGFNEQFF. For the CDR3, the DNA is TGCGCCAGCAGCCAACCCGGGGGGAGCAGGGGATTCAATGAGCAGTTCTTC.